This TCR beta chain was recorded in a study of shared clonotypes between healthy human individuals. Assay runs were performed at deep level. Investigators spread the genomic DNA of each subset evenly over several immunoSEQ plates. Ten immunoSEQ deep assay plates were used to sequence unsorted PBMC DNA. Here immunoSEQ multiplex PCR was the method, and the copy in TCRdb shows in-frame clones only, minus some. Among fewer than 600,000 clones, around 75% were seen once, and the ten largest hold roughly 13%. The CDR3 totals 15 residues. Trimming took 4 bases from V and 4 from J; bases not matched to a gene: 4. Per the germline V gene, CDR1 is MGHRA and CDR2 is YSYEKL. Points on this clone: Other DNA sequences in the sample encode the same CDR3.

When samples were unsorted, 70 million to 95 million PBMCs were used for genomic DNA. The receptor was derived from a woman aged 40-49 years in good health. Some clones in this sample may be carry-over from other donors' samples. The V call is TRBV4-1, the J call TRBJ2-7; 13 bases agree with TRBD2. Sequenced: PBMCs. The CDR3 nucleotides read TGCGCCAGCAGCCGGACTAGCGGGAGTTCTTACGAGCAGTACTTC. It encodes CASSRTSGSSYEQYF.